These T cell receptor beta chains were read from a single sample in a study of lymphopenia after photon versus proton radiotherapy. Sequencing was performed with immunoSEQ multiplex PCR; in TCRdb, only in-frame clones are kept and a portion is missing. The sample has more than 80,000 clones; approximately 82% are singletons. Material: peripheral blood, obtained from a patient treated with proton-based radiotherapy. The receptors come from a man between 60 and 75 years old with pancreatic cancer. The CDR3 runs from the conserved cysteine through the conserved F or W. A D gene is named only where the DNA matches it firmly. The size field is filled for only some rows; it gives once, few, many or a size class.

D gene	clone size	V gene	J gene	CDR3 DNA	CDR3 protein
-	-	TRBV9	TRBJ2-3	TGTGCCAGCAGCGAACGGACCGGTGGAGGGGTAGCAGATACGCAGTATTTT	CASSERTGGGVADTQYF
-	-	TRBV5-1	TRBJ2-7	TGCGCCAGCAGCTTGGTCCCGGACGACATAGAGCAGTACTTC	CASSLVPDDIEQYF
TRBD2	-	TRBV28	TRBJ2-1	TGTGCCAGCAGACGGACTAGCGGGTTTTTAAGCTCCTACAATGAGCAGTTCTTC	CASRRTSGFLSSYNEQFF
TRBD1	-	TRBV5-1	TRBJ2-6	TGCGCCAGTCAGGGGGCCGCTGGGGCCAACGTCCTGACTTTC	CASQGAAGANVLTF
-	-	TRBV11-3	TRBJ1-1	TGTGCCAGCAGCCCCGGGGCAGCCCGTCACACTGAAGCTTTCTTT	CASSPGAARHTEAFF
TRBD1	-	TRBV7-8	TRBJ1-5	TGTGCCAGCAGCACCGACAGGGGGTCTCAGCCCCAGCATTTT	CASSTDRGSQPQHF
-	-	TRBV28	TRBJ2-1	TGTGCCAGCAGTCTCGGACCCGTTGGCGATGAGCAGTTCTTC	CASSLGPVGDEQFF
TRBD2	-	TRBV5-1	TRBJ2-1	TGCGCCAGCAGCCAAGCGGTCCGACTAGCGGGAGTAGGAGAGCAGTTCTTC	CASSQAVRLAGVGEQFF
TRBD2	-	TRBV29-1	TRBJ2-1	TGCAGCGTTGCGGGGACTAGCGGGAGCTATGAGCAGTTCTTC	CSVAGTSGSYEQFF
-	-	TRBV9	TRBJ1-4	TGTGCCAGCAGCCCCACGTGGACAAGTAATGAAAAGCTGTTTTTT	CASSPTWTSNEKLFF
TRBD1	-	TRBV30	TRBJ1-1	TGTGCCTGGAGTCGGCCGGGACAGGAAGCTTTCTTT	CAWSRPGQEAFF
-	-	TRBV11-2	TRBJ2-5	TGTGCCAGCAGCTATCAGGTGACTGGGGTCCAAGAGACCCAGTACTTC	CASSYQVTGVQETQYF
-	-	TRBV6-6	TRBJ2-1	TGTGCCAGCAGTTCTTTAACTCACAATGAGCAGTTCTTC	CASSSLTHNEQFF
-	few	TRBV30	TRBJ1-5	TGTGCCTGGGCCAGCGGGTCGCGGCAGCCCCAGCATTTT	CAWASGSRQPQHF
-	-	TRBV5-4	TRBJ1-2	TGTGCCAGCAGCTTGGAACAGAGATATGGCTACACCTTC	CASSLEQRYGYTF
-	-	TRBV28	TRBJ1-2	TGTGCCAGCAGACCAGGGGTAAGGGACTATGGCTACACCTTC	CASRPGVRDYGYTF
-	-	TRBV7-7	TRBJ2-1	TGTGCTAGCAGCTTGGGACACAGTAGCGAGCAGTTCTTC	CASSLGHSSEQFF
TRBD2	-	TRBV9	TRBJ2-3	TGTGCCAGCAGCGCCACCGGGACTAGCGCCACAGATACGCAGTATTTT	CASSATGTSATDTQYF
-	few	TRBV28	TRBJ1-5	TGTGCCAGCAGTCCACGACAGGCGGGTCAGCCCCAGCATTTT	CASSPRQAGQPQHF
-	-	TRBV4-3	TRBJ2-1	TGCGCCAGCAGCCCCGGGACACTGAACGGCTACAATGAGCAGTTCTTC	CASSPGTLNGYNEQFF
-	-	TRBV10-3	TRBJ2-7	TGTGCCATCAGACCTGATGGGGCGACAGATTTCCGGGGCGAGCAGTACTTC	CAIRPDGATDFRGEQYF
-	-	TRBV21-1	TRBJ2-5	TGTGCCAGCAGCAAAGTAGGGGTGGAAGACCAAGAGACCCAGTACTTC	CASSKVGVEDQETQYF
-	-	TRBV28	TRBJ1-2	TGTGCCAGCAGCCCCCCGGGACTTCAACCAGGCTATGGCTACACCTTC	CASSPPGLQPGYGYTF
-	-	TRBV6-4	TRBJ1-5	TGTGCCAGCAGTGCCCAGGGCGGCGATCAGCCCCAGCATTTT	CASSAQGGDQPQHF
-	-	TRBV29-1	TRBJ1-1	TGCAGCGTCCTCTACCTGGGCTCGGCTGAAGCTTTCTTT	CSVLYLGSAEAFF
-	once	TRBV14	TRBJ2-5	TGTGCCAGCAGCCAAGGAATTGGTGGGGTCGAGACCCAGTACTTC	CASSQGIGGVETQYF
-	-	TRBV7-9	TRBJ1-2	TGTGCCAGCAGCCCCCCTCGAGGTAACAGCGAAGGCTATGGCTACACCTTC	CASSPPRGNSEGYGYTF
TRBD2	-	TRBV13	TRBJ2-1	TGTGCCAGCAGCCCGCGGACTAGCGGGATTGTCGACAATGAGCAGTTCTTC	CASSPRTSGIVDNEQFF